This TCR beta chain was recorded in a study of blood T cell repertoires in COVID-19. TCRdb's table, derived via immunoSEQ multiplex PCR, lists solely in-frame clones and lacks some. The profile covers approximately 310,000 clones, with 85% appearing a single time and under 2% taken by the ten largest. Germline V gives CDR1 SNHLY, CDR2 FYNNEI. This CDR3 spans 14 amino acids. V was pared by 6 bases and J by 2 bases, with 3 bases of the junction left unmatched. This chain joins TRBV2 and TRBJ2-2; TRBD1 matches 7 bases. Sequencing input: PBMCs or T cells enriched from blood (not recorded which). The sequence was collected from a woman aged 25 to 39 who had been exposed to COVID-19. The CDR3 nucleotides are TGTGCCAGCAGGAGACAGGGTAACACCGGGGAGCTGTTTTTT. Translated, it gives CASRRQGNTGELFF. Based on the CDR3 plus reference TRBV2 and TRBJ2-2, the full variable domain is EPEVTQTPSHQVTQMGQEVILRCVPISNHLYFYWYRQILGQKVEFLVSFYNNEISEKSEIFDDQFSVERPDGSNFTLKIRSTKLEDSAMYFCASRRQGNTGELFFGEGSRLTVL.